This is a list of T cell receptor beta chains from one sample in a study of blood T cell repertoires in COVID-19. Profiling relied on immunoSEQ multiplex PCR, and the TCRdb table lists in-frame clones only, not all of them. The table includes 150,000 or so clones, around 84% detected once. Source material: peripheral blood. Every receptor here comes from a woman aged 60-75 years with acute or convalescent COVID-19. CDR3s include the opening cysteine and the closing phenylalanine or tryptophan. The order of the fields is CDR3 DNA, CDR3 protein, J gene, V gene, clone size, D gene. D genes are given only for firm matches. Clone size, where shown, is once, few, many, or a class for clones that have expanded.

TGTGCCAGCAGTGACCCTGCGAGGCAGCTGAACACTGAAGCTTTCTTT,CASSDPARQLNTEAFF,TRBJ1-1,TRBV6-1,NA,NA
TGTGCCAGCTCACCAGCCTGGGAGACTGAAGCTTTCTTT,CASSPAWETEAFF,TRBJ1-1,TRBV18,NA,NA
TGCGCCAGCAGCCACGGCAACAGGGGGCCCGTTTACGAGCAGTACTTC,CASSHGNRGPVYEQYF,TRBJ2-7,TRBV4-1,NA,TRBD1
TGTGCCAGCAGCCATCGGACTAGCGGGGTTGGCAATGAGCAGTTCTTC,CASSHRTSGVGNEQFF,TRBJ2-1,TRBV4-2,NA,TRBD2
TGTGCCAGCAGTTTTAGTGGGAACACTGAAGCTTTCTTT,CASSFSGNTEAFF,TRBJ1-1,TRBV12-3/TRBV12-4,NA,NA
TGTGCCAGTAGTGCCAGGGGCGCGGGTCAGCCCCAGCATTTT,CASSARGAGQPQHF,TRBJ1-5,TRBV19,NA,NA
TGTGCCAGCAGCCCCCCCCGAGGTAGGGAGACCCAGTACTTC,CASSPPRGRETQYF,TRBJ2-5,TRBV3-1/TRBV3-2,NA,NA
TGTGCCAGCAGTTCCCTCATCGAAACCCTATATGGCTACACCTTC,CASSSLIETLYGYTF,TRBJ1-2,TRBV6-2/TRBV6-3,NA,NA
TGTGCCAGCTCACCAGTCAGGGAGAACACTGAAGCTTTCTTT,CASSPVRENTEAFF,TRBJ1-1,TRBV18,NA,NA
TGTGCCAGCAGTGTGGCTGTCCAGGGGAGCAATCAGCCCCAGCATTTT,CASSVAVQGSNQPQHF,TRBJ1-5,TRBV2,NA,NA
TGTGCCAGCAGCGTAGGCGGGACGCCACCAGAGACCCAGTACTTC,CASSVGGTPPETQYF,TRBJ2-5,TRBV9,NA,NA
TGTGCCAGCAGCTTAGAGGGCAGGGGGCATGGAACTGAAGCTTTCTTT,CASSLEGRGHGTEAFF,TRBJ1-1,TRBV7-8,few,TRBD1
TGTGCCAGCAGCTTAGATCATCGGGGGTATGGCTACACCTTC,CASSLDHRGYGYTF,TRBJ1-2,TRBV11-2,NA,NA
TGTGCCAGCAGCTTAGAAGGTACTAACCGCTACAATGAGCAGTTCTTC,CASSLEGTNRYNEQFF,TRBJ2-1,TRBV7-6,NA,NA
TGTGCCAGCAGTTACCCTGGGACAGGGGTGAACGAGCAGTACTTC,CASSYPGTGVNEQYF,TRBJ2-7,TRBV6-5,NA,TRBD1
TGTGCCAGCAGCTTGTGGGGACAGTCATATAATTCACCCCTCCACTTT,CASSLWGQSYNSPLHF,TRBJ1-6,TRBV5-4,NA,TRBD1
TGTGCCAGCAGGGAACAGGGAGGGAACTATGGCTACACCTTC,CASREQGGNYGYTF,TRBJ1-2,TRBV2,NA,NA
TGTGCCAGCAGTCCGAGGACTAGCACAGATACGCAGTATTTT,CASSPRTSTDTQYF,TRBJ2-3,TRBV6-2/TRBV6-3,NA,NA
TGTGCCAGCAGCTTTGGGGACAGATTGGGGGAGACCCAGTACTTC,CASSFGDRLGETQYF,TRBJ2-5,TRBV11-3,NA,TRBD1
TGTGCCAGCAGTTTTTTGGGGGGGGGCTACAATGAGCAGTTCTTC,CASSFLGGGYNEQFF,TRBJ2-1,TRBV28,NA,TRBD2
TGTGCCAGCAGTTTATGGGGGGCCCAAGAGACCCAGTACTTC,CASSLWGAQETQYF,TRBJ2-5,TRBV28,NA,NA
TGTGCCAGCAGTTACTCGAAAGGGGCTAACTATGGCTACACCTTC,CASSYSKGANYGYTF,TRBJ1-2,TRBV6-5,once,NA
TGTGCTAGTGGTTTGGCGATTGGAGGAACTGAAGCTTTCTTT,CASGLAIGGTEAFF,TRBJ1-1,TRBV12-5,NA,NA
TGCGCCAGCAGCCTAGGGGGGAACACTGAAGCTTTCTTT,CASSLGGNTEAFF,TRBJ1-1,TRBV4-1,many,NA
TGTGCCATAAGGCAGGGGGTATGGAATGAGCAGTTCTTC,CAIRQGVWNEQFF,TRBJ2-1,TRBV12-3/TRBV12-4,NA,TRBD1
TGTGCCAGCACCGTCGGGACAGGGGAGATCCTCTTC,CASTVGTGEILF,TRBJ1-2,TRBV12-3/TRBV12-4,few,TRBD1
TGTGCCAGCAGTGAAGCAGTGCTCGGCACCGGGGAGCTGTTTTTT,CASSEAVLGTGELFF,TRBJ2-2,TRBV6-1,NA,NA
TGTGCCAGCAGTAGGGGATACGGGGGGAACACTGAAGCTTTCTTT,CASSRGYGGNTEAFF,TRBJ1-1,TRBV6-5,NA,NA
TGTGCCAGCAGTTACATGCTAGCGGCTAGCACAGATACGCAGTATTTT,CASSYMLAASTDTQYF,TRBJ2-3,TRBV6-5,NA,TRBD2
TGTGCCATTTTAAGGGGGTATAATTCACCCCTCCACTTT,CAILRGYNSPLHF,TRBJ1-6,TRBV28,NA,NA
TGCGCCAGCAGCTATAATCCGGGACAGGGCAGGAGGGAGCAGTTCTTC,CASSYNPGQGRREQFF,TRBJ2-1,TRBV5-1,NA,TRBD1
TGTGCCAGCAGCCCAGGACTAGCGGCTCAAGAGACCCAGTACTTC,CASSPGLAAQETQYF,TRBJ2-5,TRBV5-4,NA,TRBD2
TGTGCCAGCAGTTTCCGGGACAGGGAAACTAATGAAAAACTGTTTTTT,CASSFRDRETNEKLFF,TRBJ1-4,TRBV11-3,NA,TRBD1
TGTGCCAGCAGTTACGACACGACGGGACAGGGTTTACCCCTCCACTTT,CASSYDTTGQGLPLHF,TRBJ1-6,TRBV6-5,NA,TRBD1
TGCAGCGTTGAAATCGGTCGACAGAGCTCCTACGAGCAGTACTTC,CSVEIGRQSSYEQYF,TRBJ2-7,TRBV29-1,NA,NA
TGTGCCAGCAGCCCACTCCGGGGGGGCTACAATGAGCAGTTCTTC,CASSPLRGGYNEQFF,TRBJ2-1,TRBV5-4,NA,TRBD2
TGTGCCAGCAGCCCCCGACTAGCGGGGACCATCTACGAGCAGTACTTC,CASSPRLAGTIYEQYF,TRBJ2-7,TRBV5-4,NA,TRBD2
TGTGCCAGCAGCTTCCCGACTCGCGGGACAGGCAAGAACACTGAAGCTTTCTTT,CASSFPTRGTGKNTEAFF,TRBJ1-1,TRBV7-9,NA,TRBD1
TGTGCCTGGAGCCCGGGACAGCACTACGAGCAGTACTTC,CAWSPGQHYEQYF,TRBJ2-7,TRBV30,NA,TRBD1
TGTGCCAGCAGTGAAGGGTCCGTAGGGGTTAGCAATCAGCCCCAGCATTTT,CASSEGSVGVSNQPQHF,TRBJ1-5,TRBV2,NA,NA
TGTGCCAGCAGTTCCAACTACAATGAGCAGTTCTTC,CASSSNYNEQFF,TRBJ2-1,TRBV6-5,few,NA
TGTGCCAGCAGCGTAGGGGCTGGGAGGGTCTCTGGAAACACCATATATTTT,CASSVGAGRVSGNTIYF,TRBJ1-3,TRBV9,once,NA
TGTGCCAGCAGCAAAGAAGTCGTGGGGGCGCCCACCGGGGAGCTGTTTTTT,CASSKEVVGAPTGELFF,TRBJ2-2,TRBV4-2,NA,NA
TGCGCCACCTCCTCATCAGGGGGCGCGGTTCGAGAGACCCAGTACTTC,CATSSSGGAVRETQYF,TRBJ2-5,TRBV5-1,few,TRBD1
TGTGCCAGCAGCATTCCGCGGGGGGCCAGCACAGATACGCAGTATTTT,CASSIPRGASTDTQYF,TRBJ2-3,TRBV21-1,NA,NA
TGTGCCAGCTCACCACCCGGACTAGCGGGAGTCAGCTCCTACGAGCAGTACTTC,CASSPPGLAGVSSYEQYF,TRBJ2-7,TRBV18,NA,TRBD2
TGTGCCAGTAGTATTGGGGCAACAGGGAACTATGGCTACACCTTC,CASSIGATGNYGYTF,TRBJ1-2,TRBV19,NA,NA
TGCGCCAGCAGCCCGACAGGGGGCCGTAGTAGCAATCAGCCCCAGCATTTT,CASSPTGGRSSNQPQHF,TRBJ1-5,TRBV23-1,NA,TRBD1
TGTGCCAGCAGTAACAGGGGATTACAAGAGACCCAGTACTTC,CASSNRGLQETQYF,TRBJ2-5,TRBV6-5,once,TRBD1
TGCGCCAGCAGCCGGGGACAGTCCAACTATGGCTACACCTTC,CASSRGQSNYGYTF,TRBJ1-2,TRBV4-1,NA,TRBD1
TGTGCCAGCAGCGTAGGTGGAGCGGGGGGGGCCTTAAACAATGAGCAGTTCTTC,CASSVGGAGGALNNEQFF,TRBJ2-1,TRBV9,NA,TRBD2
TGTGCCAGCAGCCCTAGTGGCACAGATACGCAGTATTTT,CASSPSGTDTQYF,TRBJ2-3,TRBV7-9,NA,NA
TGTGCCAGCAGCTCGCGCGGGGTGGGGTCTGGTGGCTACACCTTC,CASSSRGVGSGGYTF,TRBJ1-2,TRBV5-6,NA,NA
TGTGCCAGCAGCCTTCAGACAGGAGCGGAAACCATCCAGCCCCAGCATTTT,CASSLQTGAETIQPQHF,TRBJ1-5,TRBV5-6,NA,NA
TGTGCCAGCAGTGAGAGTCCCAGGGAAGCAAACACCATATATTTT,CASSESPREANTIYF,TRBJ1-3,TRBV6-1,NA,NA
TGTGCCAGCAGCCTGTGGACAGGGGGCCTTTCTGGAAACACCATATATTTT,CASSLWTGGLSGNTIYF,TRBJ1-3,TRBV11-3,NA,TRBD1
TGTGCCAGCAGCCACCGGGAGGGCTCTCTCTATGGCTACACCTTC,CASSHREGSLYGYTF,TRBJ1-2,TRBV4-2,NA,NA